A selection of T cell receptor beta chains follows, all from one sample in a study of T cell responses to AZD1222 COVID-19 vaccine. The protocol was immunoSEQ multiplex PCR, while the TCRdb copy is restricted to in-frame clones and leaves out a portion. The sample gives 140,000 to 150,000 clones, 85% to 95% of which show up once; roughly 9.1% is in the top ten. Sequenced here: peripheral blood, sampled on day 0 of AZD1222 vaccination. The receptor set was obtained from an adult in good health. Both conserved end residues are trimmed from each CDR3. Each record gives: J gene, V gene, CDR3 protein.

j_call: TRBJ1-6
v_call: TRBV10-3
cdr3_aa: AITGDSPSRSPLH

j_call: TRBJ1-2
v_call: TRBV21-1
cdr3_aa: ASSKISRTGESYGYT

j_call: TRBJ1-5
v_call: TRBV30
cdr3_aa: AWSLSADQPQH

j_call: TRBJ1-2
v_call: TRBV5-1
cdr3_aa: ASSFMPDYGYT

j_call: TRBJ2-1
v_call: TRBV2
cdr3_aa: ASSGRGGFYNEQF

j_call: TRBJ2-7
v_call: TRBV27
cdr3_aa: ASKLAGLRSGGYEQY

j_call: TRBJ1-4
v_call: TRBV29-1
cdr3_aa: SVEGAGNEKLF

j_call: TRBJ1-5
v_call: TRBV7-8
cdr3_aa: ASSAWTSGSQPQH

j_call: TRBJ1-3
v_call: TRBV4-2
cdr3_aa: ASSQDLGAGYFSGNTIY

j_call: TRBJ1-2
v_call: TRBV5-6
cdr3_aa: ASSSGPGYT

j_call: TRBJ2-3
v_call: TRBV4-2
cdr3_aa: ASSHGLARPDTQY

j_call: TRBJ2-3
v_call: TRBV7-2
cdr3_aa: ASSLIGHTDTQY

j_call: TRBJ1-3
v_call: TRBV6-1
cdr3_aa: ASSETGFSIY

j_call: TRBJ2-7
v_call: TRBV7-6
cdr3_aa: ASSLGGLPYEQY

j_call: TRBJ1-3
v_call: TRBV7-9
cdr3_aa: ASSLSGNTIY

j_call: TRBJ1-4
v_call: TRBV7-9
cdr3_aa: ASSSPGQGWEKLF

j_call: TRBJ1-1
v_call: TRBV5-1
cdr3_aa: ASSSGDTEAF

j_call: TRBJ1-2
v_call: TRBV4-2
cdr3_aa: ASSQEPDRRDHYGYT

j_call: TRBJ1-2
v_call: TRBV6-1
cdr3_aa: ASSEVGQGHGYT

j_call: TRBJ2-2
v_call: TRBV10-1
cdr3_aa: ARDPGHQNTGELF

j_call: TRBJ1-1
v_call: TRBV11-2
cdr3_aa: ASSFGGPGTEAF

j_call: TRBJ1-2
v_call: TRBV15
cdr3_aa: ATSRAAQPAYGYT

j_call: TRBJ2-5
v_call: TRBV18
cdr3_aa: ASSRNRQGSLGEETQY

j_call: TRBJ1-6
v_call: TRBV5-6
cdr3_aa: ASSPSWSSPLH

j_call: TRBJ2-5
v_call: TRBV3-1/TRBV3-2
cdr3_aa: ASSRRDTQETQY

j_call: TRBJ1-3
v_call: TRBV20-1
cdr3_aa: SASRGASGNTIY

j_call: TRBJ1-3
v_call: TRBV30
cdr3_aa: AWSPNLIANTIY

j_call: TRBJ1-1
v_call: TRBV2
cdr3_aa: ASRSRRWENTEAF

j_call: TRBJ2-7
v_call: TRBV12-3/TRBV12-4
cdr3_aa: ASSWGQYEQY

j_call: TRBJ1-2
v_call: TRBV30
cdr3_aa: AWSVGTGSSYGYT

j_call: TRBJ1-5
v_call: TRBV7-8
cdr3_aa: ASSLEASGQEVYQPQH

j_call: TRBJ1-6
v_call: TRBV13
cdr3_aa: ASSFYGTGYPPADSPLH

j_call: TRBJ1-3
v_call: TRBV10-1
cdr3_aa: ASRTGQGLQSGNTIY

j_call: TRBJ1-2
v_call: TRBV7-9
cdr3_aa: ASSLDAGGGEKYGYT

j_call: TRBJ2-5
v_call: TRBV30
cdr3_aa: AWSWNRRETQY

j_call: TRBJ1-1
v_call: TRBV6-2/TRBV6-3
cdr3_aa: ASSYFGRTGIEAF

j_call: TRBJ1-2
v_call: TRBV27
cdr3_aa: ASGDRGSVLGYT

j_call: TRBJ1-3
v_call: TRBV3-1/TRBV3-2
cdr3_aa: ASSQDVGNTIY

j_call: TRBJ2-7
v_call: TRBV5-5
cdr3_aa: ASSFVAQTSYEQY

j_call: TRBJ2-5
v_call: TRBV27
cdr3_aa: ASGAFFDGTLGYEETQY

j_call: TRBJ1-2
v_call: TRBV11-2
cdr3_aa: ASSLGLGDYT

j_call: TRBJ1-1
v_call: TRBV6-5
cdr3_aa: ASSYSPGGTEAF

j_call: TRBJ1-2
v_call: TRBV10-3
cdr3_aa: AISGGPEHGYT

j_call: TRBJ1-1
v_call: TRBV27
cdr3_aa: ASSLWGTGNTEAF

j_call: TRBJ1-2
v_call: TRBV18
cdr3_aa: ASSSKQGRGYT

j_call: TRBJ1-2
v_call: TRBV12-3/TRBV12-4
cdr3_aa: ASSLGGNGYT

j_call: TRBJ1-2
v_call: TRBV12-3/TRBV12-4
cdr3_aa: ASSLRQGNGYT

j_call: TRBJ2-7
v_call: TRBV5-6
cdr3_aa: ASSRLAGYEQY

j_call: TRBJ1-1
v_call: TRBV6-2/TRBV6-3
cdr3_aa: ASSTGREANTEAF

j_call: TRBJ2-1
v_call: TRBV4-1
cdr3_aa: ASSQVGQSSYNEQF

j_call: TRBJ2-2
v_call: TRBV5-1
cdr3_aa: ASSLSANTGELF

j_call: TRBJ1-1
v_call: TRBV29-1
cdr3_aa: SDLGRRFEAF

j_call: TRBJ1-2
v_call: TRBV6-5
cdr3_aa: ASRERVYGYT

j_call: TRBJ1-3
v_call: TRBV2
cdr3_aa: ASRVRDSSGNTIY